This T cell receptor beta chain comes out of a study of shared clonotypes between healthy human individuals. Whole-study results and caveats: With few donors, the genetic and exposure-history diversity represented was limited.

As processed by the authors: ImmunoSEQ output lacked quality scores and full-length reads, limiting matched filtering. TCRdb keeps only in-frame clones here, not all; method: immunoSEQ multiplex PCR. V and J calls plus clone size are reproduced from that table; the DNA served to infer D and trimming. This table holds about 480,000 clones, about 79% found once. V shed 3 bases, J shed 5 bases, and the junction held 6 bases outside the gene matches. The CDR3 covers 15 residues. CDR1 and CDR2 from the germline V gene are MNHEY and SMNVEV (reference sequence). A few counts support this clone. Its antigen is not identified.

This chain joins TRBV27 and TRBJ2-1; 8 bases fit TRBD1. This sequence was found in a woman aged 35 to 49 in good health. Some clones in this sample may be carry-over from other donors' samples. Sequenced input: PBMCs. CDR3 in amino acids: CASSFRQGIHNEQFF. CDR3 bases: TGTGCCAGCAGTTTTAGACAGGGGATTCACAATGAGCAGTTCTTC.